The 10 T cell receptor beta chains in this list originate from one sample, sequenced in a study of siplizumab effects on memory and regulatory T cells. Assay used: immunoSEQ multiplex PCR; TCRdb lists only in-frame clones, some missing. This table holds 99,000 or so clones, nearly 95% found once. Sequencing was performed on Tregs sorted from blood. These receptors came from a human donor in good health.

V gene TRBV11-3 combines with J gene TRBJ1-3, with D uncertain. The CDR3 loop spans 16 amino acids. V shed 3 bases and J shed 0 bases, with 12 bases lying between them. CDR1 is SGHNT and CDR2 is YENEEA in the germline V gene. Here the CDR3 DNA reads TGTGCCAGCAGCTTGTCGGGTTCCCCCTCTGGAAACACCATATATTTT. This encodes CASSLSGSPSGNTIYF.

The chain uses TRBV5-1 and TRBJ1-1; D is perhaps TRBD1 (6 bases). CDR1 is SGHRS and CDR2 is YFSETQ in the germline V gene. The V gene lost 0 bases and the J gene lost 0 bases, with 12 bases spanning the gap. The CDR3 contains 16 residues. Here the CDR3 reads CASSLAPRGMNTEAFF. The CDR3, as DNA: TGCGCCAGCAGCTTGGCCCCAAGGGGGATGAACACTGAAGCTTTCTTT.

The chain joins TRBV7-3 to TRBJ1-4; TRBD1 might be the D (5 bases). The length of the CDR3 is 16 residues. The V gene lost 2 bases and the J gene lost 4 bases, with 14 bases spanning the gap. Germline V CDR1 and CDR2: SGHTA, FQGTGA. CDR3 loop: CASSLHAGRINEKLFF. CDR3 bases: TGTGCCAGCAGCTTACATGCGGGACGGATTAATGAAAAACTGTTTTTT.

The rearrangement links TRBV5-6 to TRBJ2-5, with D tentatively TRBD1 (6 bases). The J call may be in error: the DNA end matches TRBJ2-7 better. Germline loops: CDR1 SGHDT, CDR2 YYEEEE. The CDR3 loop spans 15 amino acids. The CDR3 is CASSGSGEAAYEQYF. Written as DNA, the CDR3 is TGTGCCAGCAGCGGATCAGGGGAAGCAGCCTACGAGCAGTACTTC.

The chain links TRBV5-4 to TRBJ1-1; D possibly corresponds to TRBD1 (5 bases). Trimming removed 2 bases from V and 4 bases from J, with 15 bases in between. The CDR3 is 15 residues long. CDR1 is SGHNT and CDR2 is YYREEE in the germline V gene (reference sequence). CDR3 loop: CASSFKSRDLTEAFF. CDR3 bases: TGTGCCAGCAGCTTTAAGTCCAGGGACCTCACTGAAGCTTTCTTT. Based on the CDR3 plus reference TRBV5-4 and TRBJ1-1, the full variable domain is ETGVTQSPTHLIKTRGQQVTLRCSSQSGHNTVSWYQQALGQGPQFIFQYYREEENGRGNFPPRFSGLQFPNYSSELNVNALELDDSALYLCASSFKSRDLTEAFFGQGTRLTVV.

The J gene is TRBJ2-1, the V gene TRBV7-3; D call uncertain. V was pared by 1 base and J by 5 bases, with 6 bases between. This CDR3 comprises 13 residues. Germline lookup yields CDR1 SGHTA and CDR2 FQGTGA. The CDR3 loop is CASSLIGDNEQFF. Written as DNA, the CDR3 is TGTGCCAGCAGCTTAATTGGTGACAATGAGCAGTTCTTC.

The rearrangement joins TRBV20-1 to TRBJ1-1; maybe TRBD1 (5 bases). Trimming took off 3 bases at V and 11 bases at J, with 13 bases between the two ends. This CDR3 has 11 amino acids. Germline lookup yields CDR1 DFQATT and CDR2 SNEGSKA (reference sequence). CDR3 protein: CSASLGQVAFF. The DNA for the CDR3 is TGCAGTGCTAGTCTGGGGCAAGTGGCTTTCTTT.

The chain employs TRBV11-3 and TRBJ2-3; tentative D call: TRBD1 (6 bases). This CDR3 contains 14 residues. The V gene lost 1 base and the J gene lost 3 bases, with 8 bases spanning the gap. Germline V gene lookup returns CDR1 SGHNT and CDR2 YENEEA. The CDR3 protein is CASSLVQGTDTQYF. As DNA, the CDR3 is TGTGCCAGCAGCTTAGTACAGGGAACAGATACGCAGTATTTT.

The chain recombines TRBV27 with TRBJ2-1; unclear D gene. This CDR3 has 12 residues. CDR1 and CDR2 from the germline V gene are MNHEY and SMNVEV (reference sequence). The V and J ends lost 5 bases and 10 bases respectively, with 12 bases between them. The CDR3, as DNA: TGTGCCAGCAGTCCCCACCCTCGGGAGCAGTTCTTC. It is translated as CASSPHPREQFF.

The rearrangement links TRBV5-4 to TRBJ1-2; TRBD1 aligns across 9 bases. The length of the CDR3 is 14 residues. Losses at the gene ends were 4 bases for V and 2 bases for J; bases not matched to a gene: 3. Germline V gives CDR1 SGHNT, CDR2 YYREEE (reference sequence). DNA of the CDR3: TGTGCCAGCAGCCCCGGACAGGGGAACTATGGCTACACCTTC. Residues: CASSPGQGNYGYTF.